This TCR beta chain derives from a study of shared clonotypes between healthy human individuals. The ends were cut back, 2 bases at V and 3 bases at J, with 7 bases in the middle. The germline CDR1 and CDR2 sequences are SEHNR and FQNEAQ (reference sequence). This CDR3 region has 13 residues. With regard to this clone: The antigen remains undetermined.

Findings of the study overall: Naive subsets tended to show greater estimated richness than memory subsets. The sharing of 4.5% to 5% of naive CD4 clonotypes was seen across a few donors.

Original data processing: ImmunoSEQ output lacked quality scores and full-length reads, limiting matched filtering. Using immunoSEQ multiplex PCR, the repertoire was profiled, and TCRdb retains in-frame clones only, with some absent. The V and J calls and the clone size are those of that table, but D and trimming were determined from the DNA. This table has about 2,500,000 clones, 85% to 95% appearing once. This sequence was found in a man younger than 30 in good health. Input material: naive CD4+ T cells sorted from blood. Documented subset: CD45RA+ positively selected. The chain couples TRBV7-9 to TRBJ1-1; D not certain. The CDR3, as DNA: TGTGCCAGCAGCTTATCTGCAGACACTGAAGCTTTCTTT. It yields the protein CASSLSADTEAFF.